Listed below are T cell receptor beta chains from one sample, sequenced in a study of cytomegalovirus exposure and HLA in healthy donors. Measured with immunoSEQ multiplex PCR; TCRdb has only the in-frame clones, and not every one. The sample gives about 89,000 clones, approximately 80% of which show up once; around 3% is in the top ten. Sequences were obtained from PBMCs. These receptors came from a man under 40 in good health and CMV-seronegative. CDR3s include the opening cysteine and the closing phenylalanine or tryptophan. The order of the fields is V gene, J gene, D gene, clone size, CDR3 protein, CDR3 DNA. The D gene is left open where the match is weak. The size of a clone is reported for some rows only, either as once, few or many, or as a class for expanded clones.

TRBV10-3	TRBJ1-2	-	-	CAISEAGRYDYTF	TGTGCCATCAGCGAGGCTGGGCGTTATGACTACACCTTC
TRBV2	TRBJ2-7	TRBD1	few	CASLTGGHEQYF	TGTGCCAGCCTGACAGGGGGCCACGAGCAGTACTTC
TRBV18	TRBJ1-1	-	-	CASSPSQGPPYTEAFF	TGTGCCAGCTCACCGAGCCAGGGCCCCCCTTACACTGAAGCTTTCTTT
TRBV6-1	TRBJ1-1	TRBD1	-	CASSGPGQGLGNTEAFF	TGTGCCAGCAGTGGGCCAGGACAGGGGTTGGGGAACACTGAAGCTTTCTTT
TRBV9	TRBJ2-1	-	-	CASSPPQGPEQFF	TGTGCCAGCAGCCCACCACAGGGACCTGAGCAGTTCTTC
TRBV19	TRBJ2-7	TRBD1	once	CASSRTSTGEKAQYF	TGTGCCAGTAGTAGGACCTCTACAGGGGAGAAGGCCCAGTACTTC
TRBV30	TRBJ2-7	-	-	CAWSVGGALEQYF	TGTGCCTGGAGTGTAGGGGGGGCACTCGAGCAGTACTTC
TRBV5-1	TRBJ2-7	-	-	CASSFQQDYEQYF	TGCGCCAGCAGCTTCCAACAGGACTACGAGCAGTACTTC
TRBV18	TRBJ2-5	-	few	CASSQQGYQETQYF	TGTGCCAGCTCACAACAGGGCTATCAAGAGACCCAGTACTTC
TRBV5-6	TRBJ2-3	-	-	CASSLPTGIGTDTQYF	TGTGCCAGCAGCCTCCCAACAGGGATTGGCACAGATACGCAGTATTTT
TRBV5-4	TRBJ2-5	-	-	CASSSVGREETQYF	TGTGCCAGCAGCTCGGTTGGCAGGGAAGAGACCCAGTACTTC
TRBV5-1	TRBJ2-1	-	-	CASSRSLRVGTYNEQFF	TGCGCCAGCAGCCGTTCCCTCAGGGTCGGCACCTACAATGAGCAGTTCTTC